This is a list of T cell receptor beta chains from one sample in a study of tumor-infiltrating lymphocytes in primary liver carcinoma. TCRdb used MiXCR to reprocess the multiplex PCR reads, holding one entry per CDR3 protein. The data contain tens of thousands of distinct CDR3 sequences, 72% of them seen just once; the ten biggest clones take up 19%. The sample taken for sequencing was liver tumor tissue from sampling region 1. These receptors were collected from a man aged 35-49 years with primary liver carcinoma and hepatitis B virus infection. CDR3s include the opening cysteine and the closing phenylalanine or tryptophan. Each record gives: clone size, J gene, D gene, V gene, CDR3 DNA, CDR3 protein. The D gene is left open where the match is weak. Clone size is given for some rows only: seen once, a few or many times, or a class if the clone is expanded.

size: few; J: TRBJ2-7; D: TRBD2; V: TRBV11-2; DNA: TGTGCCAGCAGCGCCACTAGCGGGAGTATCTACGATCAGTGCTTC; CDR3: CASSATSGSIYDQCF
size: .; J: TRBJ1-5; D: .; V: TRBV10-3; DNA: TGTGACATCAGTGACCCGGACCGGGGCAATCAGCCCCAGCATTTT; CDR3: CDISDPDRGNQPQHF
size: few; J: TRBJ1-1; D: .; V: TRBV11-1; DNA: TGTGCCAGCAGTCCCGGGACGAGCACTGAAGCTTTCTTT; CDR3: CASSPGTSTEAFF
size: .; J: TRBJ1-2; D: TRBD1; V: TRBV29-1; DNA: TGCAGCGTTGCTGCAGGGACAGACCTTAACTATGACTACACCTTC; CDR3: CSVAAGTDLNYDYTF
size: .; J: TRBJ1-6; D: .; V: TRBV6-1; DNA: TGTGCCGGCAGTGAACGCCAGGGAGCTTCACCCCTCCTCTTT; CDR3: CAGSERQGASPLLF
size: .; J: TRBJ1-4; D: .; V: TRBV5-1; DNA: TGCGCCATCAGTCCCGATGGGGTAACTGATGAAAAACTGTTTTTT; CDR3: CAISPDGVTDEKLFF
size: .; J: TRBJ2-7; D: TRBD1; V: TRBV29-1; DNA: TGCAACGTTAGCTTACCTTCCGGGACAGGGGGCGCCGAGCAGTACTTC; CDR3: CNVSLPSGTGGAEQYF
size: .; J: TRBJ2-5; D: TRBD2; V: TRBV29-1; DNA: TGCAGCGTTGAGGGGAAGCTAGCGGGAGGACCAAGGGGGCAAGAGACCCAGTACTTC; CDR3: CSVEGKLAGGPRGQETQYF
size: .; J: TRBJ2-7; D: TRBD2; V: TRBV29-1; DNA: TGCAACGTTGAACGCCTGACTAGCGGGACCTACAATGAGCAGTACTTC; CDR3: CNVERLTSGTYNEQYF
size: .; J: TRBJ2-5; D: TRBD2; V: TRBV11-2; DNA: TGTGCCGGCAGCTTAGGGAGTAGTGGCCCGGGGGGGACCCAGTACTTC; CDR3: CAGSLGSSGPGGTQYF
size: .; J: TRBJ1-4; D: TRBD1; V: TRBV29-1; DNA: TGCAGCCTTGAGGGGACAGGGGATAACGAAAAGCTGTTTTTT; CDR3: CSLEGTGDNEKLFF
size: .; J: TRBJ2-3; D: .; V: TRBV6-5; DNA: .; CDR3: CASTYGVGTGALYF
size: .; J: TRBJ2-1; D: .; V: TRBV6-1; DNA: TGTGCCAGCAGTCCTAAGCCTGGCCGGGGGGCTTACAATGTGCAGTTCTTC; CDR3: CASSPKPGRGAYNVQFF
size: once; J: TRBJ1-1; D: .; V: TRBV12-3/TRBV12-4; DNA: TGTGCCGGCAGTTTAGCACAATACACTGAAGCTTTCTTT; CDR3: CAGSLAQYTEAFF
size: .; J: TRBJ2-7; D: .; V: TRBV12-3/TRBV12-4; DNA: TGTGCCGGCAGTTTGGCAGGGATGGGAACCTACGAGCAGTACTTC; CDR3: CAGSLAGMGTYEQYF
size: many; J: TRBJ2-3; D: TRBD1; V: TRBV13; DNA: TGTGCCAGCAGCCTTGGACAGGGTAGCGGAGATACGCAGTATTTT; CDR3: CASSLGQGSGDTQYF
size: many; J: TRBJ2-7; D: TRBD2; V: TRBV4-1; DNA: TGCGCCAGCAGCCATGGACTAGCGGGAGGCTCGGGCTACGAGCAGTACTTC; CDR3: CASSHGLAGGSGYEQYF
size: .; J: TRBJ2-3; D: TRBD1; V: TRBV2; DNA: TGTGCCAGCAGGAGGGACAGGGGGGCCAAGGATACGCAGTATTTT; CDR3: CASRRDRGAKDTQYF
size: .; J: TRBJ2-7; D: .; V: TRBV6-1; DNA: TGTACCAGCGGTGAAGCGCTCGGCGAGCAGTACTTC; CDR3: CTSGEALGEQYF
size: .; J: TRBJ2-1; D: TRBD2; V: TRBV29-1; DNA: TGCAGCGTTTTCTCCGGGACTAGCGGCGATGAGCAGTTCTTC; CDR3: CSVFSGTSGDEQFF
size: .; J: TRBJ2-1; D: .; V: TRBV6-4; DNA: TGTGCCAGCAGTGTCATAGCGAGTTCCTACAATAAGCAGTTCTTC; CDR3: CASSVIASSYNKQFF
size: once; J: TRBJ2-1; D: .; V: TRBV29-1; DNA: TGCAGCGTTCCGACTAGAGGCAACCACAATGAGCAGTTCTTC; CDR3: CSVPTRGNHNEQFF
size: .; J: TRBJ1-1; D: .; V: TRBV4-1; DNA: TGCGCCAGCAGCCATGACCCCCCTGCCCTCCTTGACACTGAAGCTTTCTTT; CDR3: CASSHDPPALLDTEAFF
size: .; J: TRBJ1-2; D: .; V: TRBV6-2/TRBV6-3; DNA: TGTGCCATGAGTTACCGGGCTAACTACGGCTACACCTTC; CDR3: CAMSYRANYGYTF
size: .; J: TRBJ2-7; D: TRBD1; V: TRBV30; DNA: TGTACCTGGAGTTTGGACAGGGTCTCATACGAGCAGTACTTC; CDR3: CTWSLDRVSYEQYF
size: .; J: TRBJ2-7; D: .; V: TRBV20-1; DNA: TGCAGTGCTTCCTCGAGCGGAACAACCTACGAGCAGTACTTC; CDR3: CSASSSGTTYEQYF
size: .; J: TRBJ2-1; D: TRBD2; V: TRBV11-2; DNA: TGTGCCAACTGTTACTCTTCGACTAGCGGGAGGGGAGGCGGGTTCTTC; CDR3: CANCYSSTSGRGGGFF
size: many; J: TRBJ2-1; D: TRBD2; V: TRBV29-1; DNA: TGCAGCGTCCCTAGCGGGGTGGTCTACAATGAGCAGTTCTTC; CDR3: CSVPSGVVYNEQFF
size: .; J: TRBJ2-1; D: .; V: TRBV6-6; DNA: TGTGCCAACAGTCAGGCTGGGGAGCAGTTCTTC; CDR3: CANSQAGEQFF
size: many; J: TRBJ2-7; D: TRBD2; V: TRBV12-3/TRBV12-4; DNA: TGTGCCAGCAGTTCCGGGACTAGCGGGGGGGGGCAGTACTTC; CDR3: CASSSGTSGGGQYF
size: .; J: TRBJ2-1; D: .; V: TRBV4-1; DNA: TGCGCCAGCAGCCAGATACCAAATGAGCGGTTCTTC; CDR3: CASSQIPNERFF
size: many; J: TRBJ2-1; D: TRBD2; V: TRBV28; DNA: TGTGCCAGCAGGCGGACTAGCGGATTAACCTCCTACAATGAGCAGTTCTTC; CDR3: CASRRTSGLTSYNEQFF
size: .; J: TRBJ2-2; D: .; V: TRBV30; DNA: TGTGCATGGACCAGGGGGACTATCAGTACCGGGGAGCTGTTTTTT; CDR3: CAWTRGTISTGELFF
size: .; J: TRBJ2-5; D: .; V: TRBV5-6; DNA: TGTGCCAGCAGCTTCACGGGGCAGGAGACCCAGTACTTC; CDR3: CASSFTGQETQYF
size: .; J: TRBJ1-1; D: TRBD1; V: TRBV4-2; DNA: TGTGCCAGCAGCCAAGGGCTTCAGGGGGGGAATACTGAAGCTCTCTTT; CDR3: CASSQGLQGGNTEALF
size: .; J: TRBJ2-7; D: .; V: TRBV6-5; DNA: TGTGCCAGCAGAGGGGCGGGATGGCCCTACGAGCGGTACTTC; CDR3: CASRGAGWPYERYF
size: .; J: TRBJ2-5; D: .; V: TRBV6-2/TRBV6-3; DNA: TGTACCAGCAGTTACCCTCCTGGGCCGCCGGAGACCCAGTATTTC; CDR3: CTSSYPPGPPETQYF
size: many; J: TRBJ2-1; D: TRBD1; V: TRBV7-8; DNA: TGTGCCAGCAGCTGGTCCCAGGGGGCCTACAATGAGCAGTTCTTC; CDR3: CASSWSQGAYNEQFF
size: .; J: TRBJ2-1; D: .; V: TRBV11-2; DNA: TGTGCCAGCTACTCCTGGCCCGTACTGGGGTTCTTC; CDR3: CASYSWPVLGFF
size: .; J: TRBJ2-1; D: TRBD1; V: TRBV28; DNA: TGTGCCAGCAGCCTAGGGGGCGGATCCTACAATGAGCAGTTCTTC; CDR3: CASSLGGGSYNEQFF
size: .; J: TRBJ2-7; D: .; V: TRBV6-5; DNA: TGTGCCAGCAGTTACTCGGGGTCCCACCGGGAGCAGTATTTC; CDR3: CASSYSGSHREQYF
size: once; J: TRBJ2-1; D: .; V: TRBV6-1; DNA: TGTGCCAGCAGTCACATTCGGGTAGACTCATACAATGAGCAGTTCTTC; CDR3: CASSHIRVDSYNEQFF
size: many; J: TRBJ2-3; D: .; V: TRBV7-9; DNA: TGTGCCAGCAGCCCCCAGGATACGCAGTATTTT; CDR3: CASSPQDTQYF
size: .; J: TRBJ2-1; D: .; V: TRBV4-1; DNA: TGCGCCAGTAGCCAGAATCTATCGGTTGCCTACAATGAGCAGTTCTTC; CDR3: CASSQNLSVAYNEQFF
size: many; J: TRBJ2-7; D: TRBD1; V: TRBV12-3/TRBV12-4; DNA: TGTGCCAGCAGTGACCAGGGGACAGGGGGCAGCGAGCAGTACTTC; CDR3: CASSDQGTGGSEQYF
size: .; J: TRBJ2-1; D: .; V: TRBV12-3/TRBV12-4; DNA: TGTGCAAGCAATTTACCGACCCTTGAACAGTTCTTC; CDR3: CASNLPTLEQFF